The T cell receptor beta chain described here comes from a study of T cells after somatic rescue of genetic block. From germline, CDR1 is ENHRY and CDR2 SYGVKD. The CDR3 is 13 residues long. V shed 2 bases, J shed 10 bases, and the junction held 6 bases outside the gene matches. The repertoire was sequenced with immunoSEQ multiplex PCR; TCRdb's copy has only in-frame clones and lacks some. The sample lists around 70,000 clones; 85% to 95% were seen once. The chain combines TRBV10-3 with TRBJ2-3; 7 nucleotides match TRBD1. This receptor was obtained from a man aged 35 to 55. Sequencing was done on a sample of peripheral blood mononuclear cells (PBMCs). CDR3 DNA: TGTGCCATCAGTGAGATAGGGGGCCGGCCGCAGTATTTT. This gives the protein CAISEIGGRPQYF.